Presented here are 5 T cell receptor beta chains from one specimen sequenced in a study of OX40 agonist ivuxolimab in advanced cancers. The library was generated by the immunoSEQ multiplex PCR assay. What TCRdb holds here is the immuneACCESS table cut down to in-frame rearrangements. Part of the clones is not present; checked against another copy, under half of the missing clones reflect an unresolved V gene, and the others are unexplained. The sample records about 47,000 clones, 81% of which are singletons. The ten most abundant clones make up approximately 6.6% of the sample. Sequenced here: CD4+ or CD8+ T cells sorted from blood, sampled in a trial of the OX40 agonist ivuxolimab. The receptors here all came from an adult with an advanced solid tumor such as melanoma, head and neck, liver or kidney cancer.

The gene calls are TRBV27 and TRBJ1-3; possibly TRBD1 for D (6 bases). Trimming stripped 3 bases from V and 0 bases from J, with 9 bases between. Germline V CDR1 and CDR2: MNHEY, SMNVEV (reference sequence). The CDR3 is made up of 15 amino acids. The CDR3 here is CASSLDSTSGNTIYF. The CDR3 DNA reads TGTGCCAGCAGTTTGGACAGTACCTCTGGAAACACCATATATTTT.

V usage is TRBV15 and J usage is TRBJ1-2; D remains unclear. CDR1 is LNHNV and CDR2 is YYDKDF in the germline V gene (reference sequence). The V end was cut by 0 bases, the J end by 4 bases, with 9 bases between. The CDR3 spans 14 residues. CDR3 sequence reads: CATSRDFDPYGYTF. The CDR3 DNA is TGTGCCACCAGCAGAGATTTCGACCCCTATGGCTACACCTTC.

The DNA for the CDR3 is TGTGCCAGCAGCTTAGTCAGGGGCAAGGTGACCCAGTACTTC. It is translated as CASSLVRGKVTQYF. This chain links TRBV7-9 with TRBJ2-5, with a weak D call TRBD1 (6 bases). CDR1 is SEHNR and CDR2 is FQNEAQ in the germline V gene (reference sequence). The CDR3 is 14 amino acids. V was shortened by 1 base and J by 7 bases, with 13 bases between the two germline ends.

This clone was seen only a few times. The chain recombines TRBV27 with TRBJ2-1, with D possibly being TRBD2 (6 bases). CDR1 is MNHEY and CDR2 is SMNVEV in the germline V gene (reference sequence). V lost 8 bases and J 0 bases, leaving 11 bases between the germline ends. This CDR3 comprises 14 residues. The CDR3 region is CASAGLSSYNEQFF. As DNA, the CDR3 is TGTGCCAGCGCGGGACTCAGCTCCTACAATGAGCAGTTCTTC.

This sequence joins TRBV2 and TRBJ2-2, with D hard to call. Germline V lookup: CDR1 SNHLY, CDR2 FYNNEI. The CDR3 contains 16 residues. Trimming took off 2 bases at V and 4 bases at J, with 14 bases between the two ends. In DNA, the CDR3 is TGTGCCAGCAGTGAACTCCTGAGCAGCTTCACCGGGGAGCTGTTTTTT. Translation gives CASSELLSSFTGELFF.